The 24 T cell receptor beta chains below all came from one sample that was sequenced in a study of T cell responses to AZD1222 COVID-19 vaccine. The assay was immunoSEQ multiplex PCR, and TCRdb's table has in-frame clones only and misses some. The table shows 150,000 to 200,000 clones, with under 95% occurring only once. This material consisted of peripheral blood, taken 28 days after the second AZD1222 dose. The receptors shown here come from an adult who received the AZD1222 COVID-19 vaccine.

This clone came up a few times. The chain combines TRBV10-2 with TRBJ1-6; D gene ambiguous. Germline V gives CDR1 WSHSY, CDR2 SAAADI. V was cut by 0 bases and J by 18 bases, with 12 bases left in between. The CDR3 sequence is 12 residues long. CDR3 sequence reads: CASSESGRIGHF. CDR3 sequence (DNA): TGCGCCAGCAGTGAGTCAGGCAGGATCGGCCACTTT.

The J gene is TRBJ1-1, the V gene TRBV27; D may be TRBD1 (5 bases). Germline V gene sequence: CDR1 MNHEY, CDR2 SMNVEV (reference sequence). The CDR3 runs to 15 residues. The germline V and J ends were trimmed by 7 bases and 4 bases, with 19 bases remaining between them. Written as DNA, the CDR3 is TGTGCCAGCACCCCTTGGCAGGGCCCTGGCACTGAAGCTTTCTTT. It specifies CASTPWQGPGTEAFF.

This chain joins TRBV2 and TRBJ1-2; 7 bases are shared with TRBD1. The ends lost 4 bases at V and 3 bases at J; junction bases unmatched: 5. CDR1 SNHLY and CDR2 FYNNEI come from the germline V gene. This CDR3 has 14 residues. The CDR3 reads CASSVGQGDYGYTF. The CDR3 DNA reads as TGTGCCAGCAGTGTGGGGCAGGGGGACTATGGCTACACCTTC.

The rearrangement joins TRBV19 to TRBJ1-2; maybe TRBD1 (5 bases). The CDR3 has 16 residues. Trimming removed 1 base at V and 8 bases at J, with 20 bases between. CDR1 is LNHDA, CDR2 SQIVND, per germline (reference sequence). The CDR3 nucleotides read TGTGCCAGTAGTATAGGCTCCGGGACCGGGGGTTTCGGCTACACCTTC. Its protein is CASSIGSGTGGFGYTF.

The gene calls are TRBV27 and TRBJ1-5; the D gene is possibly TRBD1 (5 bases). The V gene lost 3 bases and the J gene lost 6 bases, with 12 bases spanning the gap. The CDR3 loop spans 14 amino acids. From germline, CDR1 is MNHEY and CDR2 SMNVEV (reference sequence). The CDR3 region has the DNA TGTGCCAGCAGTTTGTCCAGGGCAAGTCAGCCCCAGCATTTT. Protein product: CASSLSRASQPQHF.

J is TRBJ1-1 and V is TRBV7-9, with TRBD1 identical over 8 bases. Germline-derived CDR1 and CDR2 are SEHNR and FQNEAQ (reference sequence). This CDR3 is 13 amino acids long. V gave up 6 bases and J gave up 7 bases; unmatched junction bases: 7. The DNA for the CDR3 is TGTGCCAGCAGTTTGACAGGGGATGGTGAAGCTTTCTTT. This sequence encodes CASSLTGDGEAFF. Combining the CDR3 with reference TRBV7-9 and TRBJ1-1 gives the whole variable domain DTGVSQNPRHKITKRGQNVTFRCDPISEHNRLYWYRQTLGQGPEFLTYFQNEAQLEKSRLLSDRFSAERPKGSFSTLEIQRTEQGDSAMYLCASSLTGDGEAFFGQGTRLTVV.

This clone was detected once. The chain couples TRBV12-3 or TRBV12-4 to TRBJ2-5; D is undetermined. V dropped 3 bases and J dropped 5 bases, with 4 bases sitting between them. The CDR3 totals 11 residues. The CDR3 is CASSFYETQYF. The CDR3 DNA sequence: TGTGCCAGCAGTTTTTACGAGACCCAGTACTTC.

J is TRBJ1-1 and V is TRBV5-6; no firm D call. Germline CDR1 SGHDT, CDR2 YYEEEE. CDR3 length: 16 amino acids. Trimming left V 8 bases short and J 0 bases short, with 20 bases between. The CDR3 DNA reads as TGTGCCAGTTATAAAGGCAGACTTTACATGAACACTGAAGCTTTCTTT. It encodes CASYKGRLYMNTEAFF.

CDR3 region: CASSPTRDRNTEAFF. CDR3 DNA: TGTGCCAGCAGCCCAACCCGGGACAGGAACACTGAAGCTTTCTTT. The V call is TRBV7-3, the J call TRBJ1-1; TRBD1 matches at 7 bases. The V gene's germline CDR1 is SGHTA and CDR2 FQGTGA. This CDR3 contains 15 residues. The V segment lost 5 bases and the J segment 1 base; nucleotides outside the gene matches: 7.

The V gene is TRBV12-3 or TRBV12-4, the J gene TRBJ2-7; perhaps D is TRBD1 or TRBD2 (6 bases each). CDR3 size: 12 residues. V was pared by 5 bases and J by 9 bases, with 14 bases between. The CDR3 here is CASSPGALGQYF. CDR3 in DNA: TGTGCCAGCAGTCCGGGGGCTCTGGGGCAGTACTTC.

The chain links TRBV5-1 to TRBJ1-5; no clear D. V was clipped by 0 bases and J by 7 bases, with 11 bases between them. Germline CDR1 and CDR2: SGHRS and YFSETQ. There are 14 residues in the CDR3. Here the CDR3 DNA reads TGCGCCAGCAGCTTGGGGGCAGTGGGGCAGCCCCAGCATTTT. Translated, it gives CASSLGAVGQPQHF.

This clone was found once. The chain has TRBV7-2 and TRBJ1-6, with unresolved D. V dropped 6 bases and J dropped 7 bases, with 19 bases sitting between them. Germline-derived CDR1 and CDR2 are SGHTA and FQGNSA. The CDR3 is 16 residues long. The CDR3 reads CASRGATGRPNSPLHF. The CDR3 DNA reads TGTGCCAGCAGGGGAGCCACCGGGCGCCCAAATTCACCCCTCCACTTT. Drawing the rest from reference TRBV7-2 and TRBJ1-6, the complete variable domain is GAGVSQSPSNKVTEKGKDVELRCDPISGHTALYWYRQSLGQGLEFLIYFQGNSAPDKSGLPSDRFSAERTGGSVSTLTIQRTQQEDSAVYLCASRGATGRPNSPLHFGNGTRLTVT.

V is TRBV12-3 or TRBV12-4 and J is TRBJ2-2, with D possibly being TRBD1 (6 bases). This CDR3 spans 13 amino acids. V lost 6 bases and J lost 1, with 6 bases in between. CDR3 in DNA: TGTGCCAGCAGGGGACAGAACACCGGGGAGCTGTTTTTT. Translating gives CASRGQNTGELFF.

Concerning this clone: This CDR3 fails to terminate in the conserved phenylalanine or tryptophan, so it likely reflects a read error. The DNA is omitted, as the CDR3 cannot be located on it reliably, and the CDR3 follows TCRdb's listing. The V and J genes are TRBV3-1 (or the pseudogene TRBV3-2) and TRBJ2-7; the table's D call, TRBD1, was not checked against the DNA. The CDR3 is made up of 14 amino acids, end residues included. In germline, CDR1 is LGHDT, CDR2 YNNKEL (reference sequence). CDR3 sequence reads: CASSQAPLQGGLSY.

For the CDR3, the DNA is TGTGCCAGCAGTTCCCCAGCGAGGAACACTGAAGCTTTCTTT. Amino acids: CASSSPARNTEAFF. The J gene is TRBJ1-1, the V gene TRBV7-9, with no clear D. CDR1 is SEHNR and CDR2 is FQNEAQ in the germline V gene (reference sequence). V lost 6 bases and J 1 base, leaving 12 bases between the germline ends. The CDR3 has 14 residues.

The rearrangement links TRBV29-1 to TRBJ2-3; D not resolved. The CDR3 is made up of 13 amino acids. The germline V and J ends were trimmed by 3 bases and 2 bases, with 9 bases remaining between them. Germline assignment: CDR1 SQVTM and CDR2 ANQGSEA. The CDR3 is CSVEGRNTDTQYF. The CDR3 nucleotides are TGCAGCGTTGAGGGCAGAAACACAGATACGCAGTATTTT.

The chain carries TRBV13 and TRBJ1-2, with D hard to call. The CDR3 covers 11 residues. Trimming cost V 2 bases and J 8 bases, with 6 bases left between them. In germline, CDR1 is PRHDT, CDR2 FYEKMQ (reference sequence). The CDR3 region is CASSLQQGYTF. CDR3 coding DNA: TGTGCCAGCAGCTTACAACAGGGCTACACCTTC.

This clone turned up a few times. The chain joins TRBV6-4 to TRBJ2-3; D possibly corresponds to TRBD2 (6 bases). The germline V gene encodes CDR1 MRHNA and CDR2 SNTAGT. This CDR3 is built from 16 residues. The ends were cut back, 3 bases at V and 2 bases at J, with 15 bases in the middle. This CDR3 reads CASSETAGQLTDTQYF. The CDR3 DNA reads as TGTGCCAGCAGTGAAACGGCGGGGCAGCTCACAGATACGCAGTATTTT.

This clone was counted once. This chain uses TRBV10-3 with TRBJ1-1; tentatively, D is TRBD1 (5 bases). This CDR3 has 14 residues. The V gene's germline CDR1 is ENHRY and CDR2 SYGVKD. Between the trimmed V and J ends, which lost 2 bases and 0 bases, there was a span of 7 bases. CDR3 protein: CAISERQMNTEAFF. The CDR3 DNA sequence: TGTGCCATCAGTGAGAGACAGATGAACACTGAAGCTTTCTTT.

The J gene is TRBJ1-2, the V gene TRBV19, with no clear D. The germline V gene encodes CDR1 LNHDA and CDR2 SQIVND (reference sequence). V shed 6 bases and J shed 0 bases, with 11 bases lying between them. The CDR3 covers 14 residues. The CDR3 sequence is CASSLGRANYGYTF. The CDR3 coding sequence is TGTGCCAGTAGCCTCGGACGGGCTAACTATGGCTACACCTTC.

The chain combines TRBV19 with TRBJ1-1; tentative D call: TRBD1 (6 bases). The CDR3 covers 13 residues. Germline V CDR1 and CDR2: LNHDA, SQIVND (reference sequence). Trimming left V 6 bases short and J 2 bases short, with 10 bases between. The CDR3 loop is CASRIQGNTEAFF. CDR3 sequence (DNA): TGTGCCAGTAGGATACAGGGAAACACTGAAGCTTTCTTT.

The V gene is TRBV5-4, the J gene TRBJ2-1; D may correspond to TRBD1 or TRBD2 (5 bases each). Trimming left V 4 bases short and J 1 base short, with 18 bases between. CDR3 length: 17 amino acids. In germline, CDR1 is SGHNT, CDR2 YYREEE (reference sequence). This CDR3 reads CASSLSGPISSYNEQFF. The CDR3 nucleotides are TGTGCCAGCAGCCTTTCGGGACCTATCTCTTCCTACAATGAGCAGTTCTTC.

Here the CDR3 reads CASSFTGEQYF. The CDR3, as DNA: TGTGCCAGCAGCTTCACAGGGGAGCAGTACTTC. The V and J genes are TRBV7-9 and TRBJ2-7; possible D gene TRBD1, 6 bases. The CDR3 runs to 11 residues. Trimming cost V 3 bases and J 7 bases, with 7 bases left between them. Per the germline V gene, CDR1 is SEHNR and CDR2 is FQNEAQ (reference sequence).

V gene TRBV21-1 combines with J gene TRBJ1-2; TRBD1 reflects the table's D call only, with no check against the DNA. TRBV21-1 is flagged as a pseudogene. The CDR3 has 15 residues. This chain's CDR3 is CASSKRDRSVSGYTF. The CDR3 bases are TGTGCCAGCAGCAAACGGGACAGGTCGGTAAGTGGCTACACCTTC.